The text below deals with one T cell receptor (beta chain). A universal primer site was incorporated via template switching, and the cDNA contained unique molecular identifiers. TCRdb reprocessed the 5' RACE reads with MiXCR, giving one entry per CDR3 protein. Of 500,000 or so distinct CDR3 sequences in the sample, 20% to 25% were seen once. This CDR3 has 12 amino acids. The germline V and J ends were trimmed by 4 bases and 8 bases, with 12 bases remaining between them. Germline V gene data show CDR1 as DFQATT and CDR2 as SNEGSKA (reference sequence). This sample is drawn from a study of identical twins. The same data also contributed to another study, on T cells expressing NK-cell markers.

The sequencing input was CD4+ T cells sorted from blood. The clonotype originates from a woman between 18 and 29 years old in good health. V usage is TRBV20-1 and J usage is TRBJ2-1; D uncertain. DNA of the CDR3: TGCAGTGCTAAAGGGTCGGGTTATGAGCAGTTCTTC. Translation gives CSAKGSGYEQFF.